A single sample gave rise to the 20 T cell receptor beta chains below, sequenced in a study of early T cells in non-severe SARS-CoV-2 infection. TCRdb used MiXCR to reprocess the 5' RACE reads, holding one entry per CDR3 protein. The profile shows fewer than 65,000 distinct CDR3 sequences, 8.5% to 9.5% of them singletons. Sequenced: whole blood. These receptors all stem from an adult who was a healthcare worker with PCR-confirmed SARS-CoV-2 infection or an uninfected control (not recorded which).

This clonotype was detected ten times or more. The chain uses TRBV14 and TRBJ2-3; possibly TRBD2 for D (5 bases). The CDR3 is 14 residues long. V was trimmed by 1 base and J by 6 bases, leaving 11 bases between them. Germline-derived CDR1 and CDR2 are SGHDN and FVKESK. CDR3 DNA: TGTGCCAGCAGCCAAGTTGGGAGCAGGGATACGCAGTATTTT. It is translated as CASSQVGSRDTQYF.

V and J are TRBV28 and TRBJ2-1, with 8 bases identical to TRBD2. Per the germline V gene, CDR1 is MDHEN and CDR2 is SYDVKM. The CDR3 length is 18 residues. V trimming: 6 bases; J trimming: 0 bases; junction bases outside the gene matches: 13. The CDR3 loop is CASSEYPGGGGSYNEQFF. DNA for the CDR3: TGTGCCAGCAGCGAATATCCCGGGGGGGGCGGCTCCTACAATGAGCAGTTCTTC.

The table lists this clonotype with many counts. The CDR3 protein is CSIEAVGTEAFF. Written as DNA, the CDR3 is TGCAGCATCGAGGCGGTGGGCACTGAAGCTTTCTTT. V gene TRBV29-1 combines with J gene TRBJ1-1; D is uncertain. The CDR3 extends over 12 amino acids. The V gene lost 8 bases and the J gene lost 4 bases, with 14 bases spanning the gap. Germline-derived CDR1 and CDR2 are SQVTM and ANQGSEA.

This clonotype has a count of ten or more. The chain combines TRBV9 with TRBJ1-1; unclear D gene. This CDR3 comprises 13 residues. V was pared by 5 bases and J by 1 base, with 9 bases between. Germline CDR1 reads SGDLS; CDR2 reads YYNGEE. CDR3: CASRRTENTEAFF. As DNA, the CDR3 is TGTGCCAGCAGACGGACGGAGAACACTGAAGCTTTCTTT.

This clonotype has a count of ten or more. The chain couples TRBV6-5 to TRBJ1-2, with 7 bases aligning to TRBD1. The CDR3 runs to 15 residues. V trimming: 0 bases; J trimming: 4 bases; junction bases outside the gene matches: 5. Germline V gene data show CDR1 as MNHEY and CDR2 as SVGAGI. In DNA, the CDR3 is TGTGCCAGCAGTTACTCAGGGGGCTCGACCTATGGCTACACCTTC. Translating gives CASSYSGGSTYGYTF.

This clonotype was seen repeatedly, ten times or more. The chain combines TRBV6-6 with TRBJ1-5, with TRBD1 matching over 9 bases. Germline assignment: CDR1 MNHNY and CDR2 SVGAGI (reference sequence). This CDR3 contains 18 residues. V lost 6 bases, J lost 1 base, and 13 bases stayed unmatched. CDR3 DNA sequence: TGTGCCAGCAGGACTACTAAAGGGACAGGGTTAAGCAATCAGCCCCAGCATTTT. Translating gives CASRTTKGTGLSNQPQHF.

This clonotype occurred a few times. The chain has TRBV27 and TRBJ1-4; D is undetermined. Per germline, CDR1 MNHEY and CDR2 SMNVEV (reference sequence). The CDR3 has 14 amino acids. Trimming took 0 bases from V and 8 from J, leaving 10 bases between them. The CDR3 loop is CASSLSVGEEKLFF. The DNA of the CDR3 is TGTGCCAGCAGTTTATCTGTCGGAGAGGAAAAACTGTTTTTT.

J is TRBJ1-1 and V is TRBV7-9, with D uncertain. The CDR3 is made up of 11 amino acids. The V gene lost 2 bases and the J gene lost 10 bases, with 8 bases spanning the gap. The V gene's germline CDR1 is SEHNR and CDR2 FQNEAQ (reference sequence). The CDR3 loop reads CASSLRETAFF. CDR3 DNA sequence: TGTGCCAGCAGCTTAAGAGAGACAGCTTTCTTT.

This clonotype was picked up a small number of times. The chain has TRBV30 and TRBJ1-2, with TRBD1 matching over 10 bases. CDR3 length: 14 residues. Looked up from germline, CDR1 is GTSNPN and CDR2 is SVGIG (reference sequence). V shed 0 bases, J shed 4 bases, and the junction held 2 bases outside the gene matches. The CDR3: CAWSVGQGTYGYTF. CDR3 in DNA: TGTGCCTGGAGTGTGGGACAGGGGACCTATGGCTACACCTTC.

This clonotype occurred a few times. This chain connects TRBV6-4 to TRBJ1-6; tentative D call: TRBD1 (6 bases). This CDR3 spans 16 amino acids. The germline V gene encodes CDR1 MRHNA and CDR2 SNTAGT. V was trimmed by 6 bases and J by 2 bases, leaving 14 bases between them. The CDR3 DNA reads as TGTGCCAGCAGAGATACTGACAGGACCTATAATTCACCCCTCCACTTT. It is translated as CASRDTDRTYNSPLHF.

This clonotype was counted a few times. The chain has TRBV3-1 and TRBJ2-2; TRBD1 might be the D (6 bases). Germline V gene data show CDR1 as LGHDT and CDR2 as YNNKEL (reference sequence). V was shortened by 4 bases and J by 5 bases, with 17 bases between the two germline ends. This CDR3 has 16 amino acids. CDR3 nucleotide sequence: TGTGCCAGCAGCCCCTTCCTGACAGGAGGAACCGGGGAGCTGTTTTTT. It encodes CASSPFLTGGTGELFF.

The rearrangement links TRBV5-1 to TRBJ1-6; a possible D gene is TRBD1 (5 bases). Looked up from germline, CDR1 is SGHRS and CDR2 is YFSETQ. This CDR3 is 15 amino acids long. Trimming shortened V by 0 bases and J by 7 bases, and 11 bases separated the two germline ends. In DNA form, the CDR3 reads TGCGCCAGCAGCTTGGATGCAGGGCTCAATTCACCCCTCCACTTT. Amino acid sequence: CASSLDAGLNSPLHF.

This clonotype came up a few times. The V gene is TRBV6-6, the J gene TRBJ1-1; no clear D gene. V lost 5 bases to trimming and J lost 1 base, with 8 bases between them. This CDR3 comprises 13 residues. Germline CDR1 reads MNHNY; CDR2 reads SVGAGI (reference sequence). CDR3 protein: CASSDGRNTEAFF. As DNA, the CDR3 is TGTGCCAGCAGTGACGGACGGAACACTGAAGCTTTCTTT.

At least ten counts were recorded for this clonotype. The rearrangement joins TRBV12-3 or TRBV12-4 to TRBJ2-3; D is unclear. Trimming took off 5 bases at V and 2 bases at J, with 20 bases between the two ends. The CDR3 consists of 17 residues. The CDR3, as DNA: TGTGCCAGCAGTCCCTTACCCCCAGGAGTTGACACAGATACGCAGTATTTT. Encoded protein: CASSPLPPGVDTDTQYF.

The chain recombines TRBV4-1 with TRBJ2-4, with 13 bases fitting TRBD2. The CDR3 length is 18 residues. J gave up 0 bases and V 4 bases, and 6 bases lay outside the gene matches. Germline-derived CDR1 and CDR2 are MGHRA and YSYEKL. The CDR3 protein is CASSPGLAGILAKNIQYF. In DNA, the CDR3 is TGCGCCAGCAGCCCGGGACTAGCGGGAATTTTAGCCAAAAACATTCAGTACTTC.

This clonotype appeared a few times. The rearrangement links TRBV5-3 to TRBJ2-7; D may be TRBD1 (5 bases). TRBV5-3 carries the ORF label, with uncertain function. Trimming shortened V by 2 bases and J by 2 bases, and 17 bases separated the two germline ends. The CDR3 extends over 16 amino acids. The DNA for the CDR3 is TGTGCCAGAAGCTTTAGGTCAGGGAATCTCCCCTACGAGCAGTACGTC. Its translation: CARSFRSGNLPYEQYV.

This clonotype was detected a few times. The chain recombines TRBV27 with TRBJ1-3; no clear D. CDR1 is MNHEY and CDR2 is SMNVEV in the germline V gene (reference sequence). The CDR3 is made up of 15 amino acids. The V end was cut by 1 base, the J end by 2 bases, with 9 bases between. The CDR3, as DNA: TGTGCCAGCAGTTTATACGGGGTCCCTGGAAACACCATATATTTT. This gives the protein CASSLYGVPGNTIYF.

The chain is built from TRBV12-3 or TRBV12-4 and TRBJ2-3; D not resolved. V was pared by 10 bases and J by 1 base, with 15 bases between. The CDR3 contains 14 residues. The CDR3 spells CANISTDGTDTQYF. The CDR3 bases are TGTGCCAACATTTCCACCGACGGCACAGATACGCAGTATTTT.

In its sample, this clonotype was seen many times. The chain combines TRBV12-3 or TRBV12-4 with TRBJ1-4; D is undetermined. The ends were cut back, 3 bases at V and 7 bases at J, with 3 bases in the middle. The CDR3 length is 11 residues. The CDR3 bases are TGTGCCAGCAGTTTGGGTGAAAAACTGTTTTTT. Translating it yields CASSLGEKLFF.

This clonotype was recorded a few times. The rearrangement joins TRBV12-3 or TRBV12-4 to TRBJ1-2, with D hard to call. The CDR3 contains 11 residues. The germline V and J ends were trimmed by 5 bases and 8 bases, with 9 bases remaining between them. This CDR3 is CASSATQGYTF. The CDR3 DNA reads TGTGCCAGCAGTGCGACACAGGGCTACACCTTC.